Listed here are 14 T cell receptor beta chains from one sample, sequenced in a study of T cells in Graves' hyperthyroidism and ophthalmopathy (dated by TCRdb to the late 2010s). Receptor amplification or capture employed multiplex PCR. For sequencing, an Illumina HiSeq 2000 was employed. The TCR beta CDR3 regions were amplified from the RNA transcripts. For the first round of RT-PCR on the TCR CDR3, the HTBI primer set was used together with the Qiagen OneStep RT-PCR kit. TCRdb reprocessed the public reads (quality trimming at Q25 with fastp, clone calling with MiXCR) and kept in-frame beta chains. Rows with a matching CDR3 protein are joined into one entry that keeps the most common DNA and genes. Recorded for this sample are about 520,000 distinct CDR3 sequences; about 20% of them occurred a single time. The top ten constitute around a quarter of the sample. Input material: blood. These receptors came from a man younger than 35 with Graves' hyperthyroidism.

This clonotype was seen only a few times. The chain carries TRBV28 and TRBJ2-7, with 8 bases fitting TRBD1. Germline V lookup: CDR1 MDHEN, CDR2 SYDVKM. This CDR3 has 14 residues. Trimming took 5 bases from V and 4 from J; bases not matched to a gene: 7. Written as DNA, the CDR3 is TGTGCCAGCAGTGAGCAGGGGGCTGTTTACGAGCAGTACTTC. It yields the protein CASSEQGAVYEQYF.

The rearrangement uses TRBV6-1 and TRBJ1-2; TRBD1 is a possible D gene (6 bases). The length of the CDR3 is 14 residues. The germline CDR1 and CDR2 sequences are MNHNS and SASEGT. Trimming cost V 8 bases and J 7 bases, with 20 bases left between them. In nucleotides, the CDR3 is TGTGCCAGCGCGCCCCGGGGGGGCTCGTTTGGCTACACCTTC. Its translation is CASAPRGGSFGYTF.

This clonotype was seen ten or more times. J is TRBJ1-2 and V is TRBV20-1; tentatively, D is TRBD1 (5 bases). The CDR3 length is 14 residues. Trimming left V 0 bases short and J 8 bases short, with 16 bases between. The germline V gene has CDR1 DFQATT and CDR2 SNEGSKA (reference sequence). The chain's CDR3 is CSARDVWDPWGYTF. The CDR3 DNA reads TGCAGTGCTAGAGATGTATGGGACCCCTGGGGCTACACCTTC.

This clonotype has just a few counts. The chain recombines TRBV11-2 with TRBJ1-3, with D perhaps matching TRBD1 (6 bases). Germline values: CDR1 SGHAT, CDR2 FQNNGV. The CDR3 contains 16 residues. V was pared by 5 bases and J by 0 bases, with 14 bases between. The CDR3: CASSPQGPSSGNTIYF. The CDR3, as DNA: TGTGCCAGCAGCCCACAGGGACCCTCCTCTGGAAACACCATATATTTT.

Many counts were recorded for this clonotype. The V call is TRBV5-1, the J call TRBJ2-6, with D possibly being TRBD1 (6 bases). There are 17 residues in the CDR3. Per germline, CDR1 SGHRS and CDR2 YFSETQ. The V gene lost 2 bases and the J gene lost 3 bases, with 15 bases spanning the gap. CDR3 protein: CASSFRGLVRGANVLTF. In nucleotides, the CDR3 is TGCGCCAGCAGCTTCAGGGGTTTGGTGCGTGGGGCCAACGTCCTGACTTTC.

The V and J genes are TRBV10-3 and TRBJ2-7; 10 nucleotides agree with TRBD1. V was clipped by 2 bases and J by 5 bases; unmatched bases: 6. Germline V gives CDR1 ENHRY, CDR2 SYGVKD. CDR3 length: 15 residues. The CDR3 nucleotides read TGTGCCATCAGTGAGGGGGACAGGGGTAAGAACGAGCAGTACTTC. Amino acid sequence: CAISEGDRGKNEQYF.

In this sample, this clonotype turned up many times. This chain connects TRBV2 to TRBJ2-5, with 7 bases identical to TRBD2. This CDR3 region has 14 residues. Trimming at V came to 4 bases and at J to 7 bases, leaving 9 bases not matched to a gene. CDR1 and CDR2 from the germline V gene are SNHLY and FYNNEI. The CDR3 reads CASSGGRELVTQYF. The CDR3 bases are TGTGCCAGCAGTGGAGGGCGGGAGTTGGTGACCCAGTACTTC.

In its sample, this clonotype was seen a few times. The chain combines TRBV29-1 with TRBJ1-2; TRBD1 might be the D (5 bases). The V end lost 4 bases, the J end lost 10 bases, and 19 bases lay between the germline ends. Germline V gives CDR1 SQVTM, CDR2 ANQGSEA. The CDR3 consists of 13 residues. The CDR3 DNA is TGCAGCGTTGCGACGGTGTGGGGGGAGGTCTACACCTTC. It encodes CSVATVWGEVYTF.

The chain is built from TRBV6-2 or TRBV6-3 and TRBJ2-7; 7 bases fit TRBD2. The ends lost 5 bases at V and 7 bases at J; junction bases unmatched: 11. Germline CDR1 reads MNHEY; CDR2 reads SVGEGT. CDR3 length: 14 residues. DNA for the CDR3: TGTGCCAGCAGTCACCGGACTAGTTCGAGGGAGCAGTACTTC. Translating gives CASSHRTSSREQYF.

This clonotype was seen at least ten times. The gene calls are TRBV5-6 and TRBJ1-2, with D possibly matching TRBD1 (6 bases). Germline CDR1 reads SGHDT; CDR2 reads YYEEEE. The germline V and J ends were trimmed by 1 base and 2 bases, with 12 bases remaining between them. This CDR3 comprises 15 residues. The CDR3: CASSLLEGVNYGYTF. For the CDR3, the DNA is TGTGCCAGCAGCTTGTTGGAGGGGGTGAACTATGGCTACACCTTC.

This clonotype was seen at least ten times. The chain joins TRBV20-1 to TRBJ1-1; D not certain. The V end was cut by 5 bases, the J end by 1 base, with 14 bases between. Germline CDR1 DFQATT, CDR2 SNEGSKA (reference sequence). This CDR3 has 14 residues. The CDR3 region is CSAQTLDGNTEAFF. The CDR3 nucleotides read TGCAGTGCTCAGACCCTGGACGGGAACACTGAAGCTTTCTTT.

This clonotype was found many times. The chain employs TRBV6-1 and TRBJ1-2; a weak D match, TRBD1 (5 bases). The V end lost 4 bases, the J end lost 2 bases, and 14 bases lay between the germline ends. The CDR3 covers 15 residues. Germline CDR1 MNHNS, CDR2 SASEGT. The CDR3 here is CASSGLTAPNYGYTF. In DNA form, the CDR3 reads TGTGCCAGCAGTGGCCTGACAGCTCCAAACTATGGCTACACCTTC.

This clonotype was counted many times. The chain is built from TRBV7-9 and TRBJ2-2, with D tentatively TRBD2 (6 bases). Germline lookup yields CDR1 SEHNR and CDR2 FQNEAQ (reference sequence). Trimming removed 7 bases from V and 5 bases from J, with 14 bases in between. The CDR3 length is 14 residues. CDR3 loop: CASTPGLWTGELFF. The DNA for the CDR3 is TGTGCCAGCACCCCGGGACTCTGGACCGGGGAGCTGTTTTTT. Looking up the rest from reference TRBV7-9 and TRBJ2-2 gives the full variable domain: DTGVSQNPRHKITKRGQNVTFRCDPISEHNRLYWYRQTLGQGPEFLTYFQNEAQLEKSRLLSDRFSAERPKGSFSTLEIQRTEQGDSAMYLCASTPGLWTGELFFGEGSRLTVL.

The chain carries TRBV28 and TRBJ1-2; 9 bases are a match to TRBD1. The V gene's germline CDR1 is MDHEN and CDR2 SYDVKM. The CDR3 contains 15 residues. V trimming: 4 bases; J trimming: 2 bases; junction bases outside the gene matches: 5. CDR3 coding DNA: TGTGCCAGCAGTTACTTAGACAGGGGGAACTATGGCTACACCTTC. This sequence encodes CASSYLDRGNYGYTF.